Shown below are 26 T cell receptor beta chains from a single sample sequenced in a study of control samples from healthy donors and cancer patients. Assay: immunoSEQ multiplex PCR; the TCRdb copy retains only in-frame clones and omits some. The sample has about 55,000 clones, around 95% seen once. The sample taken for sequencing was blood. The receptors here all came from a man aged 25 to 40 in good health.

The chain has TRBV15 and TRBJ1-1; D is ambiguous. The ends were cut back, 6 bases at V and 1 base at J, with 6 bases in the middle. Germline V gene data show CDR1 as LNHNV and CDR2 as YYDKDF (reference sequence). This CDR3 spans 12 amino acids. In DNA form, the CDR3 reads TGTGCCACCAGAGACTGGAACACTGAAGCTTTCTTT. It encodes CATRDWNTEAFF.

V gene TRBV7-9 combines with J gene TRBJ2-1; no clear D gene. The ends were cut back, 4 bases at V and 6 bases at J, with 10 bases in the middle. The CDR3 is made up of 13 amino acids. Germline-derived CDR1 and CDR2 are SEHNR and FQNEAQ (reference sequence). In nucleotides, the CDR3 is TGTGCCAGCAGCTCTGGCAGATTCAATGAGCAGTTCTTC. It encodes CASSSGRFNEQFF. The whole variable domain, remainder taken from reference TRBV7-9 and TRBJ2-1, is DTGVSQNPRHKITKRGQNVTFRCDPISEHNRLYWYRQTLGQGPEFLTYFQNEAQLEKSRLLSDRFSAERPKGSFSTLEIQRTEQGDSAMYLCASSSGRFNEQFFGPGTRLTVL.

V is TRBV28 and J is TRBJ1-6, with 8 positions matching TRBD1. Germline V gene lookup returns CDR1 MDHEN and CDR2 SYDVKM. Losses at the gene ends were 4 bases for V and 10 bases for J; bases not matched to a gene: 12. This CDR3 has 16 amino acids. CDR3 sequence: CASSSPAGGRGSPLHF. DNA for the CDR3: TGTGCCAGCAGTTCCCCCGCAGGGGGCAGGGGCTCACCCCTCCACTTT. Based on the CDR3 plus reference TRBV28 and TRBJ1-6, the full variable domain is DVKVTQSSRYLVKRTGEKVFLECVQDMDHENMFWYRQDPGLGLRLIYFSYDVKMKEKGDIPEGYSVSREKKERFSLILESASTNQTSMYLCASSSPAGGRGSPLHFGNGTRLTVT.

The V and J genes are TRBV9 and TRBJ1-3, with TRBD1 matching 9 bases. The CDR3 is made up of 21 amino acids. Trimming took 3 bases from V and 0 from J; bases not matched to a gene: 19. CDR1 SGDLS and CDR2 YYNGEE come from the germline V gene. CDR3 protein: CASSGARTGTGSSTSGNTIYF. The DNA of the CDR3 is TGTGCCAGCAGCGGGGCCCGCACCGGGACAGGGTCCTCCACCTCTGGAAACACCATATATTTT.

The gene calls are TRBV25-1 and TRBJ1-4; 9 nucleotides align to TRBD1. The CDR3 length is 15 residues. Germline V gene data show CDR1 as MGHDK and CDR2 as SYGVNS. V lost 2 bases and J lost 8; bases outside the gene matches: 6. The CDR3 DNA reads as TGTGCCAGCAGTGAAAGCCGACAGGGGGGAGAAAAACTGTTTTTT. Amino acids: CASSESRQGGEKLFF.

The rearrangement links TRBV27 to TRBJ1-2, with 7 bases aligning to TRBD1. Germline V gene sequence: CDR1 MNHEY, CDR2 SMNVEV (reference sequence). The length of the CDR3 is 15 residues. V lost 5 bases, J lost 4 bases, and 10 bases stayed unmatched. Here the CDR3 reads CASSPIDREVYGYTF. As DNA, the CDR3 is TGTGCCAGCAGTCCCATTGACAGGGAGGTCTATGGCTACACCTTC.

The J gene is TRBJ2-1, the V gene TRBV5-4, with D tentatively TRBD1 or TRBD2 (6 bases each). This CDR3 has 15 residues. V lost 2 bases, J lost 8 bases, and 17 bases lay in between. CDR1 SGHNT and CDR2 YYREEE come from the germline V gene (reference sequence). The CDR3 protein is CASSFKGGAPHEQFF. The CDR3 DNA is TGTGCCAGCAGCTTTAAGGGGGGCGCCCCCCATGAGCAGTTCTTC.

In this sample, this clone turned up once. The gene calls are TRBV30 and TRBJ2-4; no clear D. Deletions cut 5 bases from V and 1 base from J, with 15 bases between. The CDR3 loop spans 15 amino acids. The germline CDR1 and CDR2 sequences are GTSNPN and SVGIG (reference sequence). The CDR3 DNA follows: TGTGCCTGGTGTTCCCCCCAGTTGGCCAAAAACATTCAGTACTTC. Its translation: CAWCSPQLAKNIQYF.

The V call is TRBV7-2, the J call TRBJ2-7, with unresolved D. This CDR3 contains 13 residues. Trimming stripped 5 bases from V and 3 bases from J, with 11 bases between. Germline CDR1 SGHTA, CDR2 FQGNSA. The CDR3 loop reads CASSLTAVYEQYF. The DNA of the CDR3 is TGTGCCAGCAGCCTCACAGCTGTCTACGAGCAGTACTTC.

The chain has TRBV27 and TRBJ2-3; 9 positions agree with TRBD2. The CDR3 has 14 residues. Per germline, CDR1 MNHEY and CDR2 SMNVEV (reference sequence). The junction had 8 bases not matched to a gene; V was cut back by 5 bases and J by 8 bases. CDR3 amino acids: CASSQTSGPFTQYF. Here the CDR3 DNA reads TGTGCCAGCAGTCAAACTAGCGGGCCATTTACGCAGTATTTT.

The chain joins TRBV4-2 to TRBJ1-5, with D hard to call. Between the trimmed V and J ends, which lost 0 bases and 3 bases, there was a span of 9 bases. CDR3 size: 15 residues. In germline, CDR1 is LGHNA, CDR2 YNFKEQ. The CDR3 DNA sequence: TGTGCCAGCAGCCAAGAGGAGAGGGACAATCAGCCCCAGCATTTT. Translating it yields CASSQEERDNQPQHF.

This clone was found a few times. This chain uses TRBV15 with TRBJ1-2; D is unclear. The CDR3 is 16 amino acids. V gave up 0 bases and J gave up 2 bases, with 13 bases separating them. CDR1 LNHNV and CDR2 YYDKDF come from the germline V gene (reference sequence). The CDR3 DNA sequence: TGTGCCACCAGCAGAGATACCTCCGCCCGGAACTATGGCTACACCTTC. This sequence encodes CATSRDTSARNYGYTF.

J is TRBJ1-1 and V is TRBV5-1; TRBD1 might be the D (5 bases). Germline V lookup: CDR1 SGHRS, CDR2 YFSETQ. This CDR3 comprises 17 residues. The V end lost 0 bases, the J end lost 0 bases, and 15 bases lay between the germline ends. The CDR3 DNA reads as TGCGCCAGCAGCTTGGTTAGGGCGAAGGGGCTGAACACTGAAGCTTTCTTT. It codes for CASSLVRAKGLNTEAFF.

Worth noting for this clone: The same CDR3 arises from other DNA sequences in this sample as well. The chain joins TRBV5-4 to TRBJ2-1; TRBD2 matches 9 bases. Unmatched junction bases numbered 7, after V lost 2 bases and J lost 7 bases. In germline, CDR1 is SGHNT, CDR2 YYREEE (reference sequence). CDR3 size: 15 residues. The DNA for the CDR3 is TGTGCCAGCAGCTTACCAGCGGGAGGTGGAAATGAGCAGTTCTTC. It codes for CASSLPAGGGNEQFF.

This rearrangement joins TRBV19 to TRBJ2-3; D gene ambiguous. Germline CDR1 LNHDA, CDR2 SQIVND (reference sequence). V gave up 5 bases and J gave up 2 bases, with 11 bases separating them. The CDR3 totals 14 residues. In nucleotides, the CDR3 is TGTGCCAGTAGTGTACGGGCCCCCACAGATACGCAGTATTTT. Translated: CASSVRAPTDTQYF.

The CDR3 bases are TGTGCCAGCAGTTTCCCGACTAGACTGGACGAGCAGTACTTC. It codes for CASSFPTRLDEQYF. The chain links TRBV6-2 or TRBV6-3 to TRBJ2-7; TRBD2 is a possible D gene (6 bases). The germline CDR1 and CDR2 sequences are MNHEY and SVGEGT. V dropped 4 bases and J dropped 5 bases, with 15 bases sitting between them. This CDR3 has 14 residues.

For the CDR3, the DNA is TGTGCCAGCAGCCAAGAGGCTAGCGGGAGTTCCTACAATGAGCAGTTCTTC. This gives the protein CASSQEASGSSYNEQFF. The chain uses TRBV4-2 and TRBJ2-1, with 10 bases that match TRBD2. CDR1 is LGHNA and CDR2 is YNFKEQ in the germline V gene. The CDR3 is 17 residues long. J was trimmed by 1 base and V by 0 bases; bases with no gene match: 3.

The V call is TRBV7-9, the J call TRBJ2-2, with 8 bases identical to TRBD1. Germline assignment: CDR1 SEHNR and CDR2 FQNEAQ (reference sequence). CDR3 length equals 14 residues. V trimming: 8 bases; J trimming: 1 base; junction bases outside the gene matches: 3. The chain's CDR3 is CASHTGGNTGELFF. CDR3 in DNA: TGTGCCAGCCATACAGGGGGGAACACCGGGGAGCTGTTTTTT.

This chain connects TRBV5-1 to TRBJ2-1; TRBD2 matches 15 bases. The CDR3 covers 17 residues. The junction had 11 bases not matched to a gene; V was cut back by 1 base and J by 12 bases. CDR1 and CDR2 from the germline V gene are SGHRS and YFSETQ. The CDR3 sequence: CASSLNPGTSGRLWQFF. The CDR3 DNA follows: TGCGCCAGCAGCTTGAACCCAGGGACTAGCGGGAGGCTTTGGCAGTTCTTC. Complete variable domain (other parts from reference TRBV5-1 and TRBJ2-1): KAGVTQTPRYLIKTRGQQVTLSCSPISGHRSVSWYQQTPGQGLQFLFEYFSETQRNKGNFPGRFSGRQFSNSRSEMNVSTLELGDSALYLCASSLNPGTSGRLWQFFGPGTRLTVL.

This clone has a single count. The chain uses TRBV5-1 and TRBJ1-2, with 7 bases that match TRBD1. V shed 4 bases and J 2 bases; nucleotides not matched to a gene: 8. CDR1 and CDR2 (germline): SGHRS, YFSETQ. The length of the CDR3 is 15 residues. CDR3 residues: CASSLGQLTNYGYTF. The CDR3 nucleotides are TGCGCCAGCAGCCTGGGACAGCTAACAAACTATGGCTACACCTTC.

The chain is built from TRBV18 and TRBJ1-1; 9 positions match TRBD1. Germline values: CDR1 KGHSH, CDR2 LQKENI. The CDR3 runs 14 residues. V shed 2 bases, J shed 5 bases, and the junction held 3 bases outside the gene matches. CDR3 in amino acids: CASSPGTGWTEAFF. The CDR3 DNA is TGTGCCAGCTCACCAGGGACAGGGTGGACTGAAGCTTTCTTT. Supplemented by reference TRBV18 and TRBJ1-1, the full variable domain reads NAGVMQNPRHLVRRRGQEARLRCSPMKGHSHVYWYRQLPEEGLKFMVYLQKENIIDESGMPKERFSAEFPKEGPSILRIQQVVRGDSAAYFCASSPGTGWTEAFFGQGTRLTVV.

The V gene is TRBV18, the J gene TRBJ1-4; D ambiguous. V gave up 1 base and J gave up 0 bases, with 6 bases separating them. This CDR3 comprises 15 residues. CDR1 is KGHSH and CDR2 is LQKENI in the germline V gene. The CDR3 DNA is TGTGCCAGCTCACCACAAGGAGCAACTAATGAAAAACTGTTTTTT. It is translated as CASSPQGATNEKLFF.

The chain combines TRBV18 with TRBJ2-1; D is ambiguous. Germline loops: CDR1 KGHSH, CDR2 LQKENI. The V end was cut by 4 bases, the J end by 8 bases, with 18 bases between. This CDR3 spans 15 amino acids. For the CDR3, the DNA is TGTGCCAGCTCACAGGTCCGAGGCGGATCCCATGAGCAGTTCTTC. This codes for CASSQVRGGSHEQFF.

This sequence joins TRBV9 and TRBJ2-3; D is tentatively TRBD1 or TRBD2 (5 bases each). The CDR3 contains 15 residues. The germline gives CDR1 SGDLS, CDR2 YYNGEE. V lost 0 bases and J lost 3, with 11 bases in between. The CDR3 protein is CASSVVGRETDTQYF. CDR3 DNA: TGTGCCAGCAGCGTAGTCGGCAGGGAGACAGATACGCAGTATTTT.

CDR3 in DNA: TGTGCCAGCAGCTTAGGCAGTCACTCTGGAAACACCATATATTTT. Its protein product is CASSLGSHSGNTIYF. The gene calls are TRBV7-6 and TRBJ1-3, with D unclear. The CDR3 spans 15 residues. Germline CDR1 SGHVS, CDR2 FNYEAQ. With 1 base removed from V and 0 bases from J, the gap between germline ends came to 7 bases.

The J gene is TRBJ2-5, the V gene TRBV18, with D uncertain. This CDR3 has 13 residues. V was cut by 0 bases and J by 5 bases, with 7 bases left in between. Germline CDR1 KGHSH, CDR2 LQKENI. CDR3 DNA: TGTGCCAGCTCACCACCGAGTTCGGAGACCCAGTACTTC. It is translated as CASSPPSSETQYF.